The rows below give T cell receptor beta chains drawn from one sample of a study of T and B cells in COVID-19 patients. TCRdb re-derived calls from the multiplex PCR reads in MiXCR, one entry per CDR3 protein. Of approximately 690 distinct CDR3 sequences in the sample, 25% to 35% were seen once. The sample taken for sequencing was blood. These receptors came from a human donor with active COVID-19. The CDR3 runs from the conserved cysteine through the conserved F or W. The D gene is left open where the match is weak. A row's size may be missing; if present it is once, few, many or a size class.

V,D,size,J,DNA,CDR3
TRBV5-1,TRBD1,.,TRBJ1-6,TGCGCCAGCAGCTTTGGAGCGGGAGGGGGCATATATTCACCCCTCCACTTT,CASSFGAGGGIYSPLHF
TRBV30,TRBD1,medium-sized,TRBJ1-2,TGTGCCTGGAGTAAGGGACAGGGGATCTATGGCTACACCTTC,CAWSKGQGIYGYTF
TRBV20-1,.,large,TRBJ2-2,TGCAGTGCTAGAGCCCCGGGACTTTCTATAACCGGGGAGCTGTTTTTT,CSARAPGLSITGELFF
TRBV5-4,.,medium-sized,TRBJ1-1,TGTGCCAGCAGCTACCGGGCCCTAAAGGGCACTGAAGCTTTCTTT,CASSYRALKGTEAFF
TRBV13,.,.,TRBJ2-3,TGTGCCAGCAGCTTAGAGGGGGGCACAGATACGCAGTATTTT,CASSLEGGTDTQYF
TRBV6-1,TRBD2,medium-sized,TRBJ2-2,TGTGCCAGCAGTTCCCCGGGACTAGCGGCCGGCGACGCGAACACCGGGGAGCTGTTTTTT,CASSSPGLAAGDANTGELFF
TRBV28,TRBD2,.,TRBJ2-5,TGTGCCAGCAGTTTATGGACTAGCGGGGACCAAGAGACCCAGTACTTC,CASSLWTSGDQETQYF
TRBV27,TRBD1,medium-sized,TRBJ1-5,TGTGCCAGCAGTTTTGGGGACAGGAATCAGCCCCAGCATTTT,CASSFGDRNQPQHF
TRBV6-4,.,medium-sized,TRBJ2-1,TGTGCCAGCAGTGACAGGAACAATGAGCAGTTCTTC,CASSDRNNEQFF
TRBV20-1,.,medium-sized,TRBJ2-7,TGCAGTGCTAGAGATCGGGGTTACGAGCAGTACTTC,CSARDRGYEQYF